This T cell receptor (beta chain) was recorded in a study of intratumoral heterogeneity in liver cancer. General study results and limits: Overall T cell clonality did not differ significantly between tumor regions in either sequenced patient.

Each tumour sample represents a distinct, spatially separated region of the hepatocellular carcinoma nodule. The protocol was immunoSEQ multiplex PCR, while the TCRdb copy is restricted to in-frame clones and leaves out a portion. This table has about 6,200 clones, around two thirds appearing once. The CDR3 loop spans 19 amino acids. With regard to this clone: Its cognate antigen is unknown.

This TCR was sampled from a woman in her seventies with hepatocellular carcinoma. This chain uses TRBV21-1 with TRBJ1-3. TRBV21-1 counts as a pseudogene. Specimen: tumor tissue, collected before any cancer treatment. CDR3 residues: CASSKRCGQVAASGNTIYF. The DNA for the CDR3 is TGTGCCAGCAGCAAACGGTGTGGTCAGGTAGCAGCCTCTGGAAACACCATATATTTT.